The 2 T cell receptor beta chains below come from one sample, sequenced in a study of read filtering for tumor transcriptome and immune sequencing. From approximately 430 ng of RNA, a library with molecular barcoded alpha/delta and beta/gamma adaptors was made. One entry per CDR3 protein results from TCRdb running MiXCR on the reads. The table includes tens of thousands of distinct CDR3 sequences, 9.5% to 15% detected once. The sample was a population of CD138-negative cells sorted from bone marrow. The receptors derive from a donor over 35 with multiple myeloma.

This clonotype was recorded at least ten times. The chain employs TRBV29-1 and TRBJ2-7; a possible D gene is TRBD1 (5 bases). Germline CDR1 and CDR2: SQVTM and ANQGSEA. Trimming left V 3 bases short and J 2 bases short, with 17 bases between. The CDR3 extends over 15 amino acids. The CDR3 nucleotides are TGCAGCGTTGATATAATGGGGCTTGAGACCTACGAGCAGTACTTC. It is translated as CSVDIMGLETYEQYF.

Concerning this clonotype itself: A far larger clone is one base from this, pointing to a likely read error. This chain uses TRBV6-2 or TRBV6-3 with TRBJ2-1, with D perhaps matching TRBD1 or TRBD2 (5 bases each). Germline V gene sequence: CDR1 MNHEY, CDR2 SVGEGT. CDR3 length: 15 amino acids. Here the CDR3 DNA reads TGTGCCGGCAGTTACAGTGGGAGTAGGTCAGGGGAGCAGTTCTTC. Encoded protein: CAGSYSGSRSGEQFF.